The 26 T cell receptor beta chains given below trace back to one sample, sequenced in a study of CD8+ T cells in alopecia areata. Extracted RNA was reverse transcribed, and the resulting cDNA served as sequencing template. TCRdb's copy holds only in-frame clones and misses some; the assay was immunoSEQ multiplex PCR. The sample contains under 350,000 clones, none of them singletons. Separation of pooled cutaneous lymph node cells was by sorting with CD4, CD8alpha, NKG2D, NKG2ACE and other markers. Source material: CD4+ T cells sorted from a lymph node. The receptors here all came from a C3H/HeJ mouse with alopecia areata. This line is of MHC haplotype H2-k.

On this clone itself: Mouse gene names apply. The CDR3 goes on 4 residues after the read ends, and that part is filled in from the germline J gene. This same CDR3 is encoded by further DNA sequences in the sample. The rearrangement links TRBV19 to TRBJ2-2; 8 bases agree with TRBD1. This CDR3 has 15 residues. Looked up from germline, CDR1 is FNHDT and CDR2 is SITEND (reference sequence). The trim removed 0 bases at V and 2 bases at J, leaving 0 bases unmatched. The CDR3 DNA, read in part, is TGTGCCAGCAGTATAGACAGGGGGAACACCGGG. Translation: CASSIDRGNTG. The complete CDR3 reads CASSIDRGNTGQLYF.

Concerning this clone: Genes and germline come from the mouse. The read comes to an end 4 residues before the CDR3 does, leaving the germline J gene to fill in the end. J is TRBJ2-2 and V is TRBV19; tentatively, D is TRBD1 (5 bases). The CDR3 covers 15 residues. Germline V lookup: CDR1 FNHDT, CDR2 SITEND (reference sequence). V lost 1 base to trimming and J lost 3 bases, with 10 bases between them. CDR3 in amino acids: CASSIPGRDTGQLYF. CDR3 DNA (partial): TGTGCCAGCAGTATACCAGGGAGGGACACCGGG.

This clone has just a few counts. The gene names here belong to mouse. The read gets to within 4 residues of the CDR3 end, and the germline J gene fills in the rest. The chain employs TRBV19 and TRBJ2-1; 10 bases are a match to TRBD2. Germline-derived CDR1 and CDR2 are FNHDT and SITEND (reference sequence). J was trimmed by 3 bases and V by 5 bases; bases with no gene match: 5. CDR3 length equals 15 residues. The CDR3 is CASRLTGGGYAEQFF. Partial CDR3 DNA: TGTGCCAGCAGGCTCACTGGGGGGGGCTATGCT.

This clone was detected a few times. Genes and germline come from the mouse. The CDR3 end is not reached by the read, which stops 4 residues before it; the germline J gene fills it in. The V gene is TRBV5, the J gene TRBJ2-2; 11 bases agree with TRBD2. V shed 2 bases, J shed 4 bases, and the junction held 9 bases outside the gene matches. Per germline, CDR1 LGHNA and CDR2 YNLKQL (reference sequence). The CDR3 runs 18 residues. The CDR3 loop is CASSQPNWGGAGTGQLYF. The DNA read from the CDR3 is TGTGCCAGCAGCCAACCTAACTGGGGGGGCGCAGGCACCGGG.

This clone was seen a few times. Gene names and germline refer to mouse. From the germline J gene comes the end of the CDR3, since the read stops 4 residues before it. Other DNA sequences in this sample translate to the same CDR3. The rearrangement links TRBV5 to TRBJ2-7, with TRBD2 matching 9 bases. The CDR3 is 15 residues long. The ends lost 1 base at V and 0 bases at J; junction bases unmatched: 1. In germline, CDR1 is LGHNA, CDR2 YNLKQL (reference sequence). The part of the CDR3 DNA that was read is TGTGCCAGCAGCCAAGTGGGGGGGCGCTCCTAT. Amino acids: CASSQVGGRSY. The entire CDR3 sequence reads CASSQVGGRSYEQYF.

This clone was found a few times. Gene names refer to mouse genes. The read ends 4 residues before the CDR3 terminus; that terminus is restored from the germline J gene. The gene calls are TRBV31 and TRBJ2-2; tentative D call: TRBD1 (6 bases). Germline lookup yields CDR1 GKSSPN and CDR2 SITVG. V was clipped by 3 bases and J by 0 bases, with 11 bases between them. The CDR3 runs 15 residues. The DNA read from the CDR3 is TGTGCCTGGAGCCCGGACAGATCAAACACCGGG. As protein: CAWSPDRSNTG. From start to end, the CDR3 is CAWSPDRSNTGQLYF.

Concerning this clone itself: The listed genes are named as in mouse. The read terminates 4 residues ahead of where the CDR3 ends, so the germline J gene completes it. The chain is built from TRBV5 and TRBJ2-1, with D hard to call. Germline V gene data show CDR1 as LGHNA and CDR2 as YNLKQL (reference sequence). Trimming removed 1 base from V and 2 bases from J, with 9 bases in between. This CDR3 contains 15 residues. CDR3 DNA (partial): TGTGCCAGCAGCCAAGGAAGGGTAGACTATGCT. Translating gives CASSQGRVDYA. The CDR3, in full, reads CASSQGRVDYAEQFF.

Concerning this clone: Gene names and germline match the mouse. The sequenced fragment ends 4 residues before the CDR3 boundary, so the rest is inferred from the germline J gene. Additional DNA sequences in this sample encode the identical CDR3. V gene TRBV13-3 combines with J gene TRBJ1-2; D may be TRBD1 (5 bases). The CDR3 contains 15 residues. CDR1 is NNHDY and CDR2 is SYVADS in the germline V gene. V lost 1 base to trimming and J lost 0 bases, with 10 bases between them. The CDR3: CASSDPGGSNSDYTF. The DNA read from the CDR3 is TGTGCCAGCAGTGATCCGGGGGGGTCAAACTCC.

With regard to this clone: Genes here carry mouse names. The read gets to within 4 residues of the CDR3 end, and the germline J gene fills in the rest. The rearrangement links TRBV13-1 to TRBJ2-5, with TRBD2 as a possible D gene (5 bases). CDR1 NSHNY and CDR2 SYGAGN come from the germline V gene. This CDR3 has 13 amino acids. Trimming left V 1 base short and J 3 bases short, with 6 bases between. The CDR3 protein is CASSDPGQDTQYF. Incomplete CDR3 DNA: TGTGCCAGCAGTGATCCTGGGCAAGAC.

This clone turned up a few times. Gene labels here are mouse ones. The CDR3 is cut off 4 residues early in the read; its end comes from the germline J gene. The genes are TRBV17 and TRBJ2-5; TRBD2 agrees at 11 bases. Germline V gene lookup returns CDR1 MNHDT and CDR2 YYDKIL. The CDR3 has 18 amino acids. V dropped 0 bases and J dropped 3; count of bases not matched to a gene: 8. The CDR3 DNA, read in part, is TGTGCTAGCAGTAGAGATCCCCGGACTGGGGGGAATCAAGAC. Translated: CASSRDPRTGGNQD. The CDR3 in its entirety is CASSRDPRTGGNQDTQYF.

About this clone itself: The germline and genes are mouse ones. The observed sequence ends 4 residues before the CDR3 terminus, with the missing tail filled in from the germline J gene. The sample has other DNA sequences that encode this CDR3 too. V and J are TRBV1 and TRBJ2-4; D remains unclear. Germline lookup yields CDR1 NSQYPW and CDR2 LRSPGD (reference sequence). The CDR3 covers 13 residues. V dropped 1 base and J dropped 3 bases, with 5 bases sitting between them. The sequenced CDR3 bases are TGCACCTGCAGTGCAGGGGGACAAAAC. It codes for CTCSAGGQN. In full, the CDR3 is CTCSAGGQNTLYF.

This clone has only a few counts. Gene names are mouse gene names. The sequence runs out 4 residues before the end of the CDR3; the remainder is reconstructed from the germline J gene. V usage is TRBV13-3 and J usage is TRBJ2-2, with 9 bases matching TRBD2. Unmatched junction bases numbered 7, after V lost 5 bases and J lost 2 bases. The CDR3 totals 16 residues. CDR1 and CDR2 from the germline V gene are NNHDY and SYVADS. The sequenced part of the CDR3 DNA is TGTGCCAGCAGCCTAAGACTGGGGGCTAACACCGGG. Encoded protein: CASSLRLGANTG. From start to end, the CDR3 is CASSLRLGANTGQLYF.

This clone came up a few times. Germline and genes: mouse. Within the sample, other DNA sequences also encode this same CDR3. The CDR3 sequence is CTCSAGTGVNQDTQYF. The sequenced part of the CDR3 DNA is TGCACCTGCAGTGCGGGGACTGGGGTTAACCAAGAC. J is TRBJ2-5 and V is TRBV1; 10 bases match TRBD2. From the germline J gene comes the end of the CDR3, since the read stops 4 residues before it. V was pared by 3 bases and J by 0 bases, with 3 bases of the junction left unmatched. The CDR3 extends over 16 amino acids. The V gene's germline CDR1 is NSQYPW and CDR2 LRSPGD (reference sequence). The entire variable domain, with the rest obtained from reference TRBV1 and TRBJ2-5, is as follows: VTLLEQNPRWRLVPRGQAVNLRCILKNSQYPWMSWYQQDLQKQLQWLFTLRSPGDKEVKSLPGADYLATRVTDTELRLQVANMSQGRTLYCTCSAGTGVNQDTQYFGPGTRLLVL.

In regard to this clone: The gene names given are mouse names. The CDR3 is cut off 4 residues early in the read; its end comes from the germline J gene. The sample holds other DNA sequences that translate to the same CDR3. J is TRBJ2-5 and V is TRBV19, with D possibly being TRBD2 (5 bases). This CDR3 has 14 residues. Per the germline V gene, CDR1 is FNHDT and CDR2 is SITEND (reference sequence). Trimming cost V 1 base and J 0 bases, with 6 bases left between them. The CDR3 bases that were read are TGTGCCAGCAGTATACCTGGGAACCAAGAC. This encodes CASSIPGNQD. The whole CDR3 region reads CASSIPGNQDTQYF.

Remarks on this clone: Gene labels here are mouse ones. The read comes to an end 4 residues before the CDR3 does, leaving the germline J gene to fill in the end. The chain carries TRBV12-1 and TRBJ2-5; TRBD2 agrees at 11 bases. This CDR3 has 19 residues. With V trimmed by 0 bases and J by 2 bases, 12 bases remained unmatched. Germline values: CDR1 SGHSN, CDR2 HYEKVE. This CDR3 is CASSLVPGLGERGQDTQYF. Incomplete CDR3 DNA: TGTGCCAGCTCTCTCGTCCCGGGACTGGGGGAGAGGGGCCAAGAC.

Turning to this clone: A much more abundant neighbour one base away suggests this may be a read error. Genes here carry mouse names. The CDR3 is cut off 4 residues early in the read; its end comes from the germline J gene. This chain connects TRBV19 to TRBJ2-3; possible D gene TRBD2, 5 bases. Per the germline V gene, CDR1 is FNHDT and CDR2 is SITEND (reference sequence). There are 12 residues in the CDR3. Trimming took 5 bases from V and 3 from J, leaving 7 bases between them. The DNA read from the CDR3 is TGTGCCAGCAGAATGGGGGCAGAA. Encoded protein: CASRMGAE. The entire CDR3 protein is CASRMGAETLYF.

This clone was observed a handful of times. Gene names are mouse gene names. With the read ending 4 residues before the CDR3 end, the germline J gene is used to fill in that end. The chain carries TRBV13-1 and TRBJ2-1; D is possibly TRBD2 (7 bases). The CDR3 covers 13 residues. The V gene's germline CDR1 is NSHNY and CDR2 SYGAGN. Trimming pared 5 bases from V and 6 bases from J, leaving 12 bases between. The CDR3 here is CASSGGRFAEQFF. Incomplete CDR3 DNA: TGTGCCAGCAGCGGGGGGCGCTTTGCT.

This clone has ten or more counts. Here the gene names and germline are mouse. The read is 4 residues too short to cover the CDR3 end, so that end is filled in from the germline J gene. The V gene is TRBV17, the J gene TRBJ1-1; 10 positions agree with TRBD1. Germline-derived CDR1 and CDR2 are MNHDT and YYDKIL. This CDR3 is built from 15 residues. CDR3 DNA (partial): TGTGCTAGCAGTAGAGATCCGGGACAGGGGACA. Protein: CASSRDPGQGT. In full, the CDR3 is CASSRDPGQGTEVFF.

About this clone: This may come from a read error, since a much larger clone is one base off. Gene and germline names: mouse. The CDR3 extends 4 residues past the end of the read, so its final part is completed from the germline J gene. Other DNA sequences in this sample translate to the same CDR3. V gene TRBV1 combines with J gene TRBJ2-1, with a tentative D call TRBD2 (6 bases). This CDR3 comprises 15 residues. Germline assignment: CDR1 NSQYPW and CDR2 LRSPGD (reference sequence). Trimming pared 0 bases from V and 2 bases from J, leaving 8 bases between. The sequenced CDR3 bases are TGCACCTGCAGTGCAGATCGGGGGGACTATGCT. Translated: CTCSADRGDYA. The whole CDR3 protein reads CTCSADRGDYAEQFF.

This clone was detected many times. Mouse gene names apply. Partial CDR3 DNA: TGTGCCAGCCTACAGGGAAACACCGGG. The encoded protein is CASLQGNTG. The whole CDR3 sequence is CASLQGNTGQLYF. The gene calls are TRBV13-1 and TRBJ2-2; maybe TRBD1 (6 bases). The CDR3 end falls 4 residues outside the read, so it is completed with the germline J gene. CDR1 and CDR2 from the germline V gene are NSHNY and SYGAGN. The CDR3 covers 13 residues. The V and J ends lost 7 bases and 1 base respectively, with 8 bases between them.

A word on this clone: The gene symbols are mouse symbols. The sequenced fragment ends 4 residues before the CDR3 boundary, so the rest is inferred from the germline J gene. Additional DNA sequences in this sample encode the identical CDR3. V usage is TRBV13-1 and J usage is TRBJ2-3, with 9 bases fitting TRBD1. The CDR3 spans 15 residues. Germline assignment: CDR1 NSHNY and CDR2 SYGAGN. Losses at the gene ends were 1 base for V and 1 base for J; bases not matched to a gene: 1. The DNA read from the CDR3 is TGTGCCAGCAGTGATCGGGACAGGGGTGCAGAA. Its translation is CASSDRDRGAE. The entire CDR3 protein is CASSDRDRGAETLYF.

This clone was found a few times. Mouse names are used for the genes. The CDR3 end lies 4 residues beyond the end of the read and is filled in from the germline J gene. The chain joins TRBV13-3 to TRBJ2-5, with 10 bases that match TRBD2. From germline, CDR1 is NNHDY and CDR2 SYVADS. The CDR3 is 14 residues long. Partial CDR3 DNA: TGTGCCAGCAGGCCGGGACTGGGGAAAGAC. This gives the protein CASRPGLGKD. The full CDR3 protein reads CASRPGLGKDTQYF.

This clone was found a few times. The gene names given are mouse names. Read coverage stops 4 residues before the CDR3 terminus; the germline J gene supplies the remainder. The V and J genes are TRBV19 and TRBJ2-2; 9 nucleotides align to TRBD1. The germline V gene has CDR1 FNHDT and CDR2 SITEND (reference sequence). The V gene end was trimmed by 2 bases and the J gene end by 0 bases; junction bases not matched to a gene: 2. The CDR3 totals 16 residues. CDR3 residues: CASSMGTGTNTGQLYF. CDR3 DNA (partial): TGTGCCAGCAGTATGGGGACAGGGACAAACACCGGG.

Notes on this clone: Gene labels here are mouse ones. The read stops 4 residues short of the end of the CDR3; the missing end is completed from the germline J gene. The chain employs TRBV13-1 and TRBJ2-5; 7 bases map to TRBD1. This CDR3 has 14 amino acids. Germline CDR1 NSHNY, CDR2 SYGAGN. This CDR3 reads CASSDVGQTDTQYF. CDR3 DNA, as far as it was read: TGTGCCAGCAGTGATGTGGGACAGACAGAC.

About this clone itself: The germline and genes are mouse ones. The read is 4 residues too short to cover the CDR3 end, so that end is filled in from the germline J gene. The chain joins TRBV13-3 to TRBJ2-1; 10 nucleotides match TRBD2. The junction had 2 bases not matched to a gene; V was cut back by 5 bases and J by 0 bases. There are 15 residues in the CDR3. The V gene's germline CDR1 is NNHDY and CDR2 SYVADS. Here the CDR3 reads CASRTGGRNYAEQFF. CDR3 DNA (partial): TGTGCCAGCAGGACTGGGGGGCGTAACTATGCT.

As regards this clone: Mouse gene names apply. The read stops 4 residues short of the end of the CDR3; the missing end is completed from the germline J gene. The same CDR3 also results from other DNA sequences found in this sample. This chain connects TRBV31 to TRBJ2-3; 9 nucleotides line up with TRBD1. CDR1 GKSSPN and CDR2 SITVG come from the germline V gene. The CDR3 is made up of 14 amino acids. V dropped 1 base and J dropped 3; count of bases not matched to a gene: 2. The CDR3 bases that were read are TGTGCCTGGAGTCCCGGGACAGGGGCAGAA. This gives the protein CAWSPGTGAE. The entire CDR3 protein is CAWSPGTGAETLYF.